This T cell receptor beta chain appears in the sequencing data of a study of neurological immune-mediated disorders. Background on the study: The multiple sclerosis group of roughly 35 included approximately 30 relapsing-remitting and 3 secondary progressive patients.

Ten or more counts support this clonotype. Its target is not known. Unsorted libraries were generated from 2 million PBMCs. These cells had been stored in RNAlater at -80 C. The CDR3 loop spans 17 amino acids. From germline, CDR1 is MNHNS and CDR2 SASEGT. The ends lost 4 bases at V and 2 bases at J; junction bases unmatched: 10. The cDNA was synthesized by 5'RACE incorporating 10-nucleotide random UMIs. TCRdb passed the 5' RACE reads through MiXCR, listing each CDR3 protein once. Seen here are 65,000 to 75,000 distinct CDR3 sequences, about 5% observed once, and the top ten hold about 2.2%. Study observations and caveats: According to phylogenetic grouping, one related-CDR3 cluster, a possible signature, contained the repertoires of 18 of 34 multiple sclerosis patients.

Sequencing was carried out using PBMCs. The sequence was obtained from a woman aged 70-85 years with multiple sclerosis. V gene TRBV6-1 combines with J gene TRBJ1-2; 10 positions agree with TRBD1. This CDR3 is CASSGIPGQGTNYGYTF. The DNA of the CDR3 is TGTGCCAGCAGTGGAATCCCGGGACAGGGGACAAACTATGGCTACACCTTC.